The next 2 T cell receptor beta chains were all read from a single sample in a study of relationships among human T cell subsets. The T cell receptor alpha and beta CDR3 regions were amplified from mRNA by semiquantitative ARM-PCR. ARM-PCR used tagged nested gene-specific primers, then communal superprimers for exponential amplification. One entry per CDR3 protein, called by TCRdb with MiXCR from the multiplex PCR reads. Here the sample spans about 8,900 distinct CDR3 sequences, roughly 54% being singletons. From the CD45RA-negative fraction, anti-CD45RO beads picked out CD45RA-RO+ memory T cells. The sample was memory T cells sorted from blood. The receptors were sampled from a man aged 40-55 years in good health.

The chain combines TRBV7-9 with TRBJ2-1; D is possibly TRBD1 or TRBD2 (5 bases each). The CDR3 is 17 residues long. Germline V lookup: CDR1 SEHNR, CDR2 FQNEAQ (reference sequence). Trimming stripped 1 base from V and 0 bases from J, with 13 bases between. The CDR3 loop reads CASSLGGGGYSYNEQFF. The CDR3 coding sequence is TGTGCCAGCAGCTTAGGTGGGGGTGGCTACTCCTACAATGAGCAGTTCTTC.

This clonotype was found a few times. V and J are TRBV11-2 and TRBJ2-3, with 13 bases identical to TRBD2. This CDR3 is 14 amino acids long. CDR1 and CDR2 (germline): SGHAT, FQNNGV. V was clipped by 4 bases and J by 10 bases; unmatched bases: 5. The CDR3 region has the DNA TGTGCCAGCAGCTCTCGGACTAGCGGGAGTGCGCAGTATTTT. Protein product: CASSSRTSGSAQYF.